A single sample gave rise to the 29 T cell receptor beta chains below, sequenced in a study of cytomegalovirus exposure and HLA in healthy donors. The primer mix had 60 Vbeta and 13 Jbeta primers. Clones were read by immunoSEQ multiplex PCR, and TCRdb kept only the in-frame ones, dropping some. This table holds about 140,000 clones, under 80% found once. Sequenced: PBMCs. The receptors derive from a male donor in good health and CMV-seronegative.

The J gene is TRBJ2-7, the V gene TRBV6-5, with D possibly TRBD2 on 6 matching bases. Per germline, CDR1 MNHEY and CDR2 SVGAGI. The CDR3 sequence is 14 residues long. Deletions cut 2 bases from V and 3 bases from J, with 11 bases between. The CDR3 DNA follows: TGTGCCAGCAGTTACCGGGGGAGGAACTACGAGCAGTACTTC. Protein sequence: CASSYRGRNYEQYF.

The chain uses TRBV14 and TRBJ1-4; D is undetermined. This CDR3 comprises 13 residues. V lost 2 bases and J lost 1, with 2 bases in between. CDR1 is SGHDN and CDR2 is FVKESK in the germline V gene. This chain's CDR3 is CASSQLTNEKLFF. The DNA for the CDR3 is TGTGCCAGCAGCCAACTAACTAATGAAAAACTGTTTTTT.

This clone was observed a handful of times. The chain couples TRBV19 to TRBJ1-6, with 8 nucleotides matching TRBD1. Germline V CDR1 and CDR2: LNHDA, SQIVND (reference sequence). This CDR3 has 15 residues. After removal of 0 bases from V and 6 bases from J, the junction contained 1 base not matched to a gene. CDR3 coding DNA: TGTGCCAGTAGTATAGAAGGACAGGGTAATTCACCCCTCCACTTT. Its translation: CASSIEGQGNSPLHF. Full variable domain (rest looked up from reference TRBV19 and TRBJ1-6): DGGITQSPKYLFRKEGQNVTLSCEQNLNHDAMYWYRQDPGQGLRLIYYSQIVNDFQKGDIAEGYSVSREKKESFPLTVTSAQKNPTAFYLCASSIEGQGNSPLHFGNGTRLTVT.

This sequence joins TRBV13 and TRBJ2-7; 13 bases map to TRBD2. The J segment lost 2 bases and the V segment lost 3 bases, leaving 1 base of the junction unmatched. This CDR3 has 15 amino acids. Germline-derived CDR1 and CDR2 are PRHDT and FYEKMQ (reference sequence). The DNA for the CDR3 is TGTGCCAGCAGCTTGGGACTAGCGGGGACCTACGAGCAGTACTTC. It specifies CASSLGLAGTYEQYF.

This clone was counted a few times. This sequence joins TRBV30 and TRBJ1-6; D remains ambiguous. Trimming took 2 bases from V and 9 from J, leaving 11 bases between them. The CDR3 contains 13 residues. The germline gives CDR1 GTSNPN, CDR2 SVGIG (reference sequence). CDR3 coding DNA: TGTGCCTGGAGTCAAGAGGAGGGTTCACCCCTCCACTTT. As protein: CAWSQEEGSPLHF.

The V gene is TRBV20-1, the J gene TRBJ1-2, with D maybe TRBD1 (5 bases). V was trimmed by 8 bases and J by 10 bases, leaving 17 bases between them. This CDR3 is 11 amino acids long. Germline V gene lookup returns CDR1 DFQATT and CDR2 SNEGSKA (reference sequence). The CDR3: CSTQWQGYYTF. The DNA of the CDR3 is TGCAGTACCCAATGGCAGGGCTACTACACCTTC.

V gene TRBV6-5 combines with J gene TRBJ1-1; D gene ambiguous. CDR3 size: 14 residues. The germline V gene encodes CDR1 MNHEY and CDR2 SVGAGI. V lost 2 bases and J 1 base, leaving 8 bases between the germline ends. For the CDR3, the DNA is TGTGCCAGCAGTTACCGGGTTAAGAACACTGAAGCTTTCTTT. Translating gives CASSYRVKNTEAFF.

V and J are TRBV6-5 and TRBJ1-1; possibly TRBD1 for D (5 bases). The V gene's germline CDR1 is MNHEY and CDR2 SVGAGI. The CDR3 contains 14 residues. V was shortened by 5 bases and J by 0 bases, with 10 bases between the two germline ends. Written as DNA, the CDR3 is TGTGCCAGCAGTGACGGGGGAATGAACACTGAAGCTTTCTTT. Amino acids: CASSDGGMNTEAFF.

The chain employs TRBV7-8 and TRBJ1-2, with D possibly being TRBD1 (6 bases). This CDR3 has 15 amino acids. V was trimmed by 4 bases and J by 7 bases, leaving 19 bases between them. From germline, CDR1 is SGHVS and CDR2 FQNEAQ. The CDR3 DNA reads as TGTGCCAGCAGCTACTGGACAGATCTCTCTATTGGCTACACCTTC. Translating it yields CASSYWTDLSIGYTF.

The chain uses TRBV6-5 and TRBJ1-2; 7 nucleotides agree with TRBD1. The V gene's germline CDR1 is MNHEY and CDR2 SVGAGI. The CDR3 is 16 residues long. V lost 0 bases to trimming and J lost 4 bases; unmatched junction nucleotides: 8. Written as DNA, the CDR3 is TGTGCCAGCAGTTACTCGACACAGGGGATCGGCTATGGCTACACCTTC. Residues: CASSYSTQGIGYGYTF.

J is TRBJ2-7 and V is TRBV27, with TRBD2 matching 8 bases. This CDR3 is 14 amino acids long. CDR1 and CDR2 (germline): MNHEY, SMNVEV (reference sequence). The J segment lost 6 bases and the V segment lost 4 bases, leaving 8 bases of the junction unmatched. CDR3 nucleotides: TGTGCCAGCAGTTATGGGACTAGTAGCTCCGAGCAGTACTTC. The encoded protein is CASSYGTSSSEQYF.

This chain's CDR3 is CASSYGISGSSYEQYF. In DNA form, the CDR3 reads TGTGCCAGCAGTTACGGGATTAGCGGGAGCAGCTACGAGCAGTACTTC. This chain connects TRBV6-5 to TRBJ2-7, with TRBD2 matching 9 bases. Germline CDR1 reads MNHEY; CDR2 reads SVGAGI. V trimming: 2 bases; J trimming: 3 bases; junction bases outside the gene matches: 8. This CDR3 is built from 16 residues.

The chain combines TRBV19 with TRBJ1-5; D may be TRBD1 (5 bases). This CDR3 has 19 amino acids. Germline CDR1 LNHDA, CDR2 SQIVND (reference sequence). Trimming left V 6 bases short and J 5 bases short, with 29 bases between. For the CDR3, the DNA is TGTGCCAGTAGATGGACAACAGGCCCAGGAGGGCCGTGGGATCAGCCCCAGCATTTT. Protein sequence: CASRWTTGPGGPWDQPQHF. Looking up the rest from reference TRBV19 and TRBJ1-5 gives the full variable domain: DGGITQSPKYLFRKEGQNVTLSCEQNLNHDAMYWYRQDPGQGLRLIYYSQIVNDFQKGDIAEGYSVSREKKESFPLTVTSAQKNPTAFYLCASRWTTGPGGPWDQPQHFGDGTRLSIL.

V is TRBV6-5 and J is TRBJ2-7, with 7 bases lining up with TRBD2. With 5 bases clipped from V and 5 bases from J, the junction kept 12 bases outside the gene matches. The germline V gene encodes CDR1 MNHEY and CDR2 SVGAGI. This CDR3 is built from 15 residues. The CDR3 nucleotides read TGTGCCAGCAGTCCCGGTCCTAGCGGTATAAACGAGCAGTACTTC. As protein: CASSPGPSGINEQYF.

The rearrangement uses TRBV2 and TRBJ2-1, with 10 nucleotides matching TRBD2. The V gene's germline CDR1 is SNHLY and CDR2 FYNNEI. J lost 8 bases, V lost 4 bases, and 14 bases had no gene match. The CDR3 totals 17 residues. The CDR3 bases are TGTGCCAGCAGTGGGTTAGCGGGAGGCACGATTCGGCATGAGCAGTTCTTC. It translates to CASSGLAGGTIRHEQFF.

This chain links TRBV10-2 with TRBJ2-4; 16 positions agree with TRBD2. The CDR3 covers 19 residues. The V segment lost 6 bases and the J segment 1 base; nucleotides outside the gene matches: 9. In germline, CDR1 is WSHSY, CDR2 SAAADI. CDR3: CASRPGLAGGPGAKNIQYF. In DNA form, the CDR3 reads TGCGCCAGCAGACCGGGACTAGCGGGGGGGCCTGGGGCCAAAAACATTCAGTACTTC.

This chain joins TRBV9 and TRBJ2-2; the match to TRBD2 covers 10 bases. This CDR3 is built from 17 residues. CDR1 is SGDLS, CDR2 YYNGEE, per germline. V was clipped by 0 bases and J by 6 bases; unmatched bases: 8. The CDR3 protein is CASSVGLAGELAGELFF. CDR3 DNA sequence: TGTGCCAGCAGCGTAGGGCTAGCGGGAGAGTTAGCCGGGGAGCTGTTTTTT. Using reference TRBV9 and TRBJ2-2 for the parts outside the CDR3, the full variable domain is DSGVTQTPKHLITATGQRVTLRCSPRSGDLSVYWYQQSLDQGLQFLIQYYNGEERAKGNILERFSAQQFPDLHSELNLSSLELGDSALYFCASSVGLAGELAGELFFGEGSRLTVL.

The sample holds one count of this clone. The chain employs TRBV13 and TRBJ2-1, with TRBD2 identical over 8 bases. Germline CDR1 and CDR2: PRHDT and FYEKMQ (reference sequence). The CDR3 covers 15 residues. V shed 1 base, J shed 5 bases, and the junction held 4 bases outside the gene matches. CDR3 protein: CASSLAPGLDNEQFF. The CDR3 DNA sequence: TGTGCCAGCAGCTTAGCACCGGGACTAGACAATGAGCAGTTCTTC.

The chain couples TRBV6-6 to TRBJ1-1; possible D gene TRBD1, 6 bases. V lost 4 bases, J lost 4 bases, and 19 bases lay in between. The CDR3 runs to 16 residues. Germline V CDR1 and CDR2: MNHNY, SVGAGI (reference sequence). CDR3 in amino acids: CASSLGPRGASTEAFF. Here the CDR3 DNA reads TGTGCCAGCAGTTTAGGTCCCCGGGGGGCGAGCACTGAAGCTTTCTTT.

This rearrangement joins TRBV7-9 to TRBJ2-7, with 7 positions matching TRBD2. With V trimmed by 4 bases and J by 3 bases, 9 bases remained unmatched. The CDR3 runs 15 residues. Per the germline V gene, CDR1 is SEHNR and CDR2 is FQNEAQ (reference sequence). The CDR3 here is CASSSTREGDYEQYF. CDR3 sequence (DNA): TGTGCCAGCAGCTCCACGAGGGAGGGTGACTACGAGCAGTACTTC.

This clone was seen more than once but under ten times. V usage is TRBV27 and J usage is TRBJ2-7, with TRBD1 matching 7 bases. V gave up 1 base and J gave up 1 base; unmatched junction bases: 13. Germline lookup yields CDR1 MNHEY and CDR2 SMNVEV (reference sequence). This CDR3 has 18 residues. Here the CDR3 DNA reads TGTGCCAGCAGTTTATTAACCGGGACAGAAATTCAATCCTACGAGCAGTACTTC. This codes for CASSLLTGTEIQSYEQYF.

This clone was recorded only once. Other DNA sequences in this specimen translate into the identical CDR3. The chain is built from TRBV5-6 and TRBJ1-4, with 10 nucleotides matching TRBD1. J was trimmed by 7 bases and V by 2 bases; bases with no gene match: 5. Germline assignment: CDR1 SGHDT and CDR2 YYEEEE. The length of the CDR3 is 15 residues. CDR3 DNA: TGTGCCAGCAGCTTTTATGACAGGGGGCTTGAAAAACTGTTTTTT. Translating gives CASSFYDRGLEKLFF.

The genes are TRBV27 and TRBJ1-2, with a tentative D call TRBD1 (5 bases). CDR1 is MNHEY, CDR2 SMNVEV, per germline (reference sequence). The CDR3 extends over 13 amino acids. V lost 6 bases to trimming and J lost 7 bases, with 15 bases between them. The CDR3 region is CASSPRAVRGYTF. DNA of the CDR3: TGTGCCAGCAGCCCCAGGGCGGTTCGTGGCTACACCTTC.

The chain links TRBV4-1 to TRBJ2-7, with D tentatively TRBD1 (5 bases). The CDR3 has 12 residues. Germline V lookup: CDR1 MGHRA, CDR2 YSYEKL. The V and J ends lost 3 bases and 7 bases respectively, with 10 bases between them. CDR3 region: CASSHRQGEQYF. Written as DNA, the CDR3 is TGCGCCAGCAGCCACCGCCAGGGAGAGCAGTACTTC.

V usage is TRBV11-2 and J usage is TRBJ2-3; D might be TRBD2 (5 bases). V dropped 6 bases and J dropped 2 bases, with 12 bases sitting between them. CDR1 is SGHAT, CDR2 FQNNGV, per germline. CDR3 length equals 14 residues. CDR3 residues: CASSTRALTDTQYF. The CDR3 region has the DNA TGTGCCAGCAGTACTAGGGCGCTCACAGATACGCAGTATTTT.

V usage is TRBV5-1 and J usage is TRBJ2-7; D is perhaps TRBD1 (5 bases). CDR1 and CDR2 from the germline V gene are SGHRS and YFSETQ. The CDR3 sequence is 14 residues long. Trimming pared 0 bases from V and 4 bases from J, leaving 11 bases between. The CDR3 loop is CASSLETDQYEQYF. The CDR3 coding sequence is TGCGCCAGCAGCTTGGAGACAGACCAGTACGAGCAGTACTTC.

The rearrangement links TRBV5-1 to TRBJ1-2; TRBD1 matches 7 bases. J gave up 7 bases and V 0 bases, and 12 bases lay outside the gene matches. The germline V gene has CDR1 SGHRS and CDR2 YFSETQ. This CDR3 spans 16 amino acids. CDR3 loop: CASSLGGQVTGSGYTF. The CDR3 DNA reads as TGCGCCAGCAGCTTGGGAGGACAGGTCACAGGCTCTGGCTACACCTTC.

CDR3 amino acids: CASSLVFWAAGGGYTF. The CDR3 nucleotides read TGCGCCAGCAGCTTGGTGTTTTGGGCAGCGGGGGGTGGCTACACCTTC. The chain combines TRBV5-1 with TRBJ1-2; TRBD1 might be the D (5 bases). CDR3 size: 16 residues. V dropped 0 bases and J dropped 7 bases, with 19 bases sitting between them. Germline V gene data show CDR1 as SGHRS and CDR2 as YFSETQ.

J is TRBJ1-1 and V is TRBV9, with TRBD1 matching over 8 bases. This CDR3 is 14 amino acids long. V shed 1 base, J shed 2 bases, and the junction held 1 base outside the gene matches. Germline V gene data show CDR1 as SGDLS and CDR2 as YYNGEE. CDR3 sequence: CASSVQGANTEAFF. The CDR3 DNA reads TGTGCCAGCAGCGTACAGGGGGCAAACACTGAAGCTTTCTTT.